This T cell receptor beta chain was sequenced in a study of blood T cell repertoires in COVID-19. Study-level background: Sources were T cells, B-cell-depleted T cells, or PBMCs; the material itself was cDNA or gDNA.

With 3 bases removed from V and 4 bases from J, the gap between germline ends came to 12 bases. CDR3 size: 14 residues. Germline values: CDR1 LNHDA, CDR2 SQIVND (reference sequence). Donors in Cohort 3 who had recovered were those with two negative PCRs, healthcare professional clearance, or resolution of their symptoms. The table lists this clone with a count of one. Original processing methods: Reference gene primer amplification gave nucleated cell count estimates. Clones were read by immunoSEQ multiplex PCR, and TCRdb kept only the in-frame ones, dropping some. The V and J calls and clone size come from that table; D and trimming were worked out from the DNA. This sample has around 290,000 clones, with approximately 91% found just once.

This chain links TRBV19 with TRBJ1-1; D is unclear. The sequence came from a woman in her 30s who had recovered from COVID-19. Sequencing was done on a sample of PBMCs or T cells enriched from blood (not recorded which). CDR3 amino acids: CASSIPSGGTEAFF. Written as DNA, the CDR3 is TGTGCCAGTAGTATCCCCTCAGGTGGCACTGAAGCTTTCTTT.